This TCR beta chain was recorded in a study of blood T cells in healthy people across ages. The CDR3 runs to 16 residues. Germline V gene lookup returns CDR1 SGHTA and CDR2 FQGNSA. The second PCR ran about 6 to 12 cycles with a sample-barcoded 5' primer and J-beta primers. Carrying 12 random nucleotides, a template-switch adaptor labeled each individual cDNA molecule. In TCRdb, the 5' RACE reads were re-called with MiXCR into one record per CDR3 protein. The repertoire has 1.5 million to 2 million distinct CDR3 sequences, less than 50% of them found once; the top ten carry about 2.1%. Comments on this clonotype: Relative to the germline gene, one junction end is altered; a read error may explain this.

V gene TRBV7-2 combines with J gene TRBJ2-3, with 14 positions matching TRBD2. Sequenced sample: blood. The receptor comes from a woman in her forties in good health. The chain's CDR3 is CATSSRLAGGRGTQYF. In DNA form, the CDR3 reads TGTGCCACCAGCTCACGACTAGCGGGGGGGCGTGGTACGCAGTATTTT.